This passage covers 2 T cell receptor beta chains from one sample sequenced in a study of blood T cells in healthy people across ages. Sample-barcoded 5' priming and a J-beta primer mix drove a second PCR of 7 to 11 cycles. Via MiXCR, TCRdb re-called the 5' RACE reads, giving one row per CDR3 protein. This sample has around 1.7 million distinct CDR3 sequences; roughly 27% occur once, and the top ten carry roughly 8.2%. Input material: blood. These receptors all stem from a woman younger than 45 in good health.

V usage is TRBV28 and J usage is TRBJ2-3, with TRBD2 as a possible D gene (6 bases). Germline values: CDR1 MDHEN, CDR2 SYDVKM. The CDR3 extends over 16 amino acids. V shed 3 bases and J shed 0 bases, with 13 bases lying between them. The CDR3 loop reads CASSFTAGLSTDTQYF. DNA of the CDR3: TGTGCCAGCAGTTTCACCGCGGGACTGAGCACAGATACGCAGTATTTT. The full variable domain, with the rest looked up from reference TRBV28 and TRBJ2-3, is DVKVTQSSRYLVKRTGEKVFLECVQDMDHENMFWYRQDPGLGLRLIYFSYDVKMKEKGDIPEGYSVSREKKERFSLILESASTNQTSMYLCASSFTAGLSTDTQYFGPGTRLTVL.

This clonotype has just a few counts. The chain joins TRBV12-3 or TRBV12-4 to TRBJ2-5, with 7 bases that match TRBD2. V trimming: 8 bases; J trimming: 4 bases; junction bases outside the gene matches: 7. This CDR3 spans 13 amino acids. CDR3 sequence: CASSGVAGETQYF. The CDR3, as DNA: TGTGCCAGCTCTGGGGTAGCGGGAGAGACCCAGTACTTC.